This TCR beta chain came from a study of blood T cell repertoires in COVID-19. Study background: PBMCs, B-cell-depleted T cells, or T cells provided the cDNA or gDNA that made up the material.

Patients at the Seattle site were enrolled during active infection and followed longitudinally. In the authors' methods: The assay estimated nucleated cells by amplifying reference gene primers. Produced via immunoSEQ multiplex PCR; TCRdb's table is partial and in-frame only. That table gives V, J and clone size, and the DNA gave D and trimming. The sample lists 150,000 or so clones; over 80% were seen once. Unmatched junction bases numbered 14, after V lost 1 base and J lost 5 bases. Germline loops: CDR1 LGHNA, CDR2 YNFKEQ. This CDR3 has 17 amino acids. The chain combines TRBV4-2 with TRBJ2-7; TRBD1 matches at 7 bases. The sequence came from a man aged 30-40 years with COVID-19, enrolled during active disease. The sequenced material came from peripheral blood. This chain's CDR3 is CASSQAWGQTGSHEQYF. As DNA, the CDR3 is TGTGCCAGCAGCCAAGCTTGGGGACAGACAGGGTCCCACGAGCAGTACTTC.